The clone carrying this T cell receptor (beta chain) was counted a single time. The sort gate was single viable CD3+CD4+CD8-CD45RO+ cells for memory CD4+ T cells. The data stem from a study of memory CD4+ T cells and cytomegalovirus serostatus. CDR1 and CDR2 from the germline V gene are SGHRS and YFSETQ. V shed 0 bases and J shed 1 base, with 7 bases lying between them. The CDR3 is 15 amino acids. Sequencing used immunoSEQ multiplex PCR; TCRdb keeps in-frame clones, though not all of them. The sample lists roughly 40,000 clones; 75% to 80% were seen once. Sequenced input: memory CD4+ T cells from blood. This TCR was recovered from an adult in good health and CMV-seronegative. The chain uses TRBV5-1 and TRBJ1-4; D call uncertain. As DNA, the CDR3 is TGCGCCAGCAGCTTGGATCCAGGAACTAATGAAAAACTGTTTTTT. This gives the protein CASSLDPGTNEKLFF.